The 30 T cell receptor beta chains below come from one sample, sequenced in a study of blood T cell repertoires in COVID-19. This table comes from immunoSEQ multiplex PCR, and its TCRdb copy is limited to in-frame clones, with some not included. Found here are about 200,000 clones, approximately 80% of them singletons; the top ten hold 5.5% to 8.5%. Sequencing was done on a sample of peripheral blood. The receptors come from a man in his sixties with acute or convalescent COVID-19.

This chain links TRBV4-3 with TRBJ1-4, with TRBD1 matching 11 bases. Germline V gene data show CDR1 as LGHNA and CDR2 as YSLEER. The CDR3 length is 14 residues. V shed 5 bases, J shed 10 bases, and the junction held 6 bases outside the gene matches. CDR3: CASSGGQGEGKLFF. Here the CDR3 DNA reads TGCGCCAGCAGCGGGGGACAGGGGGAAGGAAAACTGTTTTTT.

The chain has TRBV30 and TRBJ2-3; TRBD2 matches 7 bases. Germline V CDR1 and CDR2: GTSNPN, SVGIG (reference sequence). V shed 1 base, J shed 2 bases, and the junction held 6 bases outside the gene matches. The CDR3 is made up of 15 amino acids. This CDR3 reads CAWSGPTSHTDTQYF. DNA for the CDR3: TGTGCCTGGAGTGGGCCGACTAGCCACACAGATACGCAGTATTTT.

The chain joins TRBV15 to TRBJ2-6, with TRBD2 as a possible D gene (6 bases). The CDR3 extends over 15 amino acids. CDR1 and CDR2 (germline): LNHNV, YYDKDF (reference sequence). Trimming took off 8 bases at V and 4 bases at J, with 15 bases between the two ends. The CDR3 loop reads CATGRGSLGANVLTF. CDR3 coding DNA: TGTGCCACCGGGCGGGGCTCCTTAGGGGCCAACGTCCTGACTTTC. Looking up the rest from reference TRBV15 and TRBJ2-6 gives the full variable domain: DAMVIQNPRYQVTQFGKPVTLSCSQTLNHNVMYWYQQKSSQAPKLLFHYYDKDFNNEADTPDNFQSRRPNTSFCFLDIRSPGLGDTAMYLCATGRGSLGANVLTFGAGSRLTVL.

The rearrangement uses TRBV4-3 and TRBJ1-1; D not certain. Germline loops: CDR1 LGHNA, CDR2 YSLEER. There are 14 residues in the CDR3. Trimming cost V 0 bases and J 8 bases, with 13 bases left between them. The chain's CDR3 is CASSQDWGGREAFF. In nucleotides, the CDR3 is TGCGCCAGCAGCCAAGATTGGGGAGGGAGAGAAGCTTTCTTT.

CDR3 sequence: CASSYSMEGVDGYTF. CDR3 DNA: TGTGCCAGCAGTTACTCGATGGAAGGGGTTGATGGCTACACCTTC. This rearrangement joins TRBV6-5 to TRBJ1-2; tentative D call: TRBD1 (5 bases). CDR1 MNHEY and CDR2 SVGAGI come from the germline V gene. V was cut by 0 bases and J by 6 bases, with 14 bases left in between. The CDR3 runs to 15 residues.

The CDR3 loop reads CAISESAVNYGYTF. CDR3 sequence (DNA): TGTGCCATCAGTGAGTCCGCGGTAAACTATGGCTACACCTTC. The genes are TRBV10-3 and TRBJ1-2; D is unresolved. In germline, CDR1 is ENHRY, CDR2 SYGVKD. This CDR3 is built from 14 residues. Trimming shortened V by 0 bases and J by 2 bases, and 7 bases separated the two germline ends.

The CDR3 DNA reads as TGTGCCACCAGCACGGGTGGGAGGGCCTACAATGAGCAGTTCTTC. Its protein product is CATSTGGRAYNEQFF. V and J are TRBV15 and TRBJ2-1; 7 bases align to TRBD2. The ends lost 4 bases at V and 2 bases at J; junction bases unmatched: 5. The germline V gene has CDR1 LNHNV and CDR2 YYDKDF (reference sequence). This CDR3 contains 15 residues.

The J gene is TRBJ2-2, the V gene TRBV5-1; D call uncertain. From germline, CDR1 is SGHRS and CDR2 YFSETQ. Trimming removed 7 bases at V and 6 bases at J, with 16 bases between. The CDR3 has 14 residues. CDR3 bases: TGCGCCAGCTATCTTTCGCCTATGGCCGGGGAGCTGTTTTTT. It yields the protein CASYLSPMAGELFF.

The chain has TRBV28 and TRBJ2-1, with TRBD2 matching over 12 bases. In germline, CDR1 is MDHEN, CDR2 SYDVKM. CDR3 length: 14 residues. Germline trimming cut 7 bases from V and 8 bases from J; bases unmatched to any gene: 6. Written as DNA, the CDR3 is TGTGCCAGCAAACTAGCGGGAGGAAGCCATGAGCAGTTCTTC. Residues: CASKLAGGSHEQFF.

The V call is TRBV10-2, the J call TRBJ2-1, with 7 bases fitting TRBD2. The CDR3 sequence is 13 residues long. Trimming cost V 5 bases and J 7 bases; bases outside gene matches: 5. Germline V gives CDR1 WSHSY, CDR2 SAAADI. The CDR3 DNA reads TGCGCCAGCAGTTCCAGCGGGGTTAATGAGCAGTTCTTC. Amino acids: CASSSSGVNEQFF.

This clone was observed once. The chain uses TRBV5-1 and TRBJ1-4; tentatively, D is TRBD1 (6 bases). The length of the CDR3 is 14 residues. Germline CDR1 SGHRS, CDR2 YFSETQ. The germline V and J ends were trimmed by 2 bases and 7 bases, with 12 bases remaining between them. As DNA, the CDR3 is TGCGCCAGCAGCTTTCAGGGGAGTGTTGAAAAACTGTTTTTT. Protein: CASSFQGSVEKLFF.

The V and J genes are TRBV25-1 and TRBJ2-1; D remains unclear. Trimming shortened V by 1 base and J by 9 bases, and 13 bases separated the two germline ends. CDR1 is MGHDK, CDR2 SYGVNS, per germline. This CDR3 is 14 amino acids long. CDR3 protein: CASSESWQVVEQFF. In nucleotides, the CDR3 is TGTGCCAGCAGTGAATCATGGCAGGTGGTTGAGCAGTTCTTC.

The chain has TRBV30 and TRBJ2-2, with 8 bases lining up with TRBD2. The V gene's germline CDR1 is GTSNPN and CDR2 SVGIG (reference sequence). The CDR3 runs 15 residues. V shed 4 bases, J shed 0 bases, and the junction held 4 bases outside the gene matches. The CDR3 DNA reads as TGTGCCTGGAACATAGCGGGAACGAACACCGGGGAGCTGTTTTTT. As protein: CAWNIAGTNTGELFF.

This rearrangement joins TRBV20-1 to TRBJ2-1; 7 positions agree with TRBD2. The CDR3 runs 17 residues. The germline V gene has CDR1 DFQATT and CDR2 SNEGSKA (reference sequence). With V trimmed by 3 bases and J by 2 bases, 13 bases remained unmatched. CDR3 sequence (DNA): TGCAGTGCTAGTCCCGTTCTAGCGGAGAGGGCCTACAATGAGCAGTTCTTC. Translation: CSASPVLAERAYNEQFF.

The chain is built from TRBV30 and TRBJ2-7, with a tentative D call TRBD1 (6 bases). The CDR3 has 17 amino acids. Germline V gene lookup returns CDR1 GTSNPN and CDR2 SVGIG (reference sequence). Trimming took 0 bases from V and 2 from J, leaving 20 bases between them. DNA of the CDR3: TGTGCCTGGAGTGTAGATAAATTGAGGACAGTGGCCTACGAGCAGTACTTC. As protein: CAWSVDKLRTVAYEQYF.

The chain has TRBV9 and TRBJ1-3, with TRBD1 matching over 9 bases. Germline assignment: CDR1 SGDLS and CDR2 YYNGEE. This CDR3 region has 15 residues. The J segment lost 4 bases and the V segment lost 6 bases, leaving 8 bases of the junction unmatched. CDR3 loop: CASTKQGASGNTIYF. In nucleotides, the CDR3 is TGTGCCAGCACCAAACAGGGGGCGTCGGGAAACACCATATATTTT.

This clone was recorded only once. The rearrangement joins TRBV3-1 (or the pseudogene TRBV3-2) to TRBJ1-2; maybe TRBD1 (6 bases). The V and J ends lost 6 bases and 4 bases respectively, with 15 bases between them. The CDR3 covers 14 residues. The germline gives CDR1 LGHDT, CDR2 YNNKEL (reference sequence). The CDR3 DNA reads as TGTGCCAGCAGTCACCGGGGGGCCGTCTATGGCTACACCTTC. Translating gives CASSHRGAVYGYTF.

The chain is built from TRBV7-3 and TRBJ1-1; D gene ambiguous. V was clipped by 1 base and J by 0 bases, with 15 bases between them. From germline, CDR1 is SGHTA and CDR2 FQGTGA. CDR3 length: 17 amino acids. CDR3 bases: TGTGCCAGCAGCTTAAATCCTGGTCTGGCCATGAACACTGAAGCTTTCTTT. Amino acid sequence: CASSLNPGLAMNTEAFF.

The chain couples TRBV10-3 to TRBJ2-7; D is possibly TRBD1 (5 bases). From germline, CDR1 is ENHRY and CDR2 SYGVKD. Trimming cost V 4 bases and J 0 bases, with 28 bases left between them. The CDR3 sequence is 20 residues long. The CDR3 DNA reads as TGTGCCATCAGTGGTATGAGACAGTCCACTAAGAATCAAATCTCCTACGAGCAGTACTTC. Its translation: CAISGMRQSTKNQISYEQYF.

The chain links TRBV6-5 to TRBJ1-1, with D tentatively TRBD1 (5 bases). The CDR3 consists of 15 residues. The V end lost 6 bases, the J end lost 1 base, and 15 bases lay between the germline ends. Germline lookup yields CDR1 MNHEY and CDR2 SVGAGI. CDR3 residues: CASSSLGGRNTEAFF. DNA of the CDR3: TGTGCCAGCAGCAGCCTGGGGGGTCGGAACACTGAAGCTTTCTTT.

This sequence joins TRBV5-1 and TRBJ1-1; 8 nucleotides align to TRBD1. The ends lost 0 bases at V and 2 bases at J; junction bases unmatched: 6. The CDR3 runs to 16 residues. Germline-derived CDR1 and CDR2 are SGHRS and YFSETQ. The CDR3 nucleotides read TGCGCCAGCAGCTTGGACCCTCAGGGGGCAAACACTGAAGCTTTCTTT. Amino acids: CASSLDPQGANTEAFF. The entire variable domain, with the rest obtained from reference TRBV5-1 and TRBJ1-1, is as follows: KAGVTQTPRYLIKTRGQQVTLSCSPISGHRSVSWYQQTPGQGLQFLFEYFSETQRNKGNFPGRFSGRQFSNSRSEMNVSTLELGDSALYLCASSLDPQGANTEAFFGQGTRLTVV.

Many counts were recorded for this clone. Here the CDR3 reads CASRRDTIYF. The DNA for the CDR3 is TGTGCCAGCAGACGGGACACCATATATTTT. The chain couples TRBV2 to TRBJ1-3; D is uncertain. V lost 6 bases, J lost 8 bases, and 5 bases lay in between. This CDR3 spans 10 amino acids. Germline V gene lookup returns CDR1 SNHLY and CDR2 FYNNEI.

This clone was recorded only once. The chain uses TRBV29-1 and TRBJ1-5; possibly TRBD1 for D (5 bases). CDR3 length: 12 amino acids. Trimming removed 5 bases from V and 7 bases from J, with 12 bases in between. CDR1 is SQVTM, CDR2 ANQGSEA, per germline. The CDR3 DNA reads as TGCAGCGTTCGTCAGGGCGAACAGCCCCAGCATTTT. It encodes CSVRQGEQPQHF.

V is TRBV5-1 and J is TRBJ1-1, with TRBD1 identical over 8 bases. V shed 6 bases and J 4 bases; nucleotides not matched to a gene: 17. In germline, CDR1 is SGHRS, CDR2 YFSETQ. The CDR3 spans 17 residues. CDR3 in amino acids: CASTLVGQVDISTEAFF. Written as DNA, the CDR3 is TGCGCCAGCACCCTAGTGGGACAGGTTGATATCAGCACTGAAGCTTTCTTT.

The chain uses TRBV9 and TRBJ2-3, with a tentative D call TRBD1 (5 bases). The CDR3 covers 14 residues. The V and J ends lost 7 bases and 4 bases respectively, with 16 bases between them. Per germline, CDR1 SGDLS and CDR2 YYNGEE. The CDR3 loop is CASDSNPPADTQYF. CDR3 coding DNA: TGTGCCAGCGACAGCAACCCCCCCGCAGATACGCAGTATTTT.

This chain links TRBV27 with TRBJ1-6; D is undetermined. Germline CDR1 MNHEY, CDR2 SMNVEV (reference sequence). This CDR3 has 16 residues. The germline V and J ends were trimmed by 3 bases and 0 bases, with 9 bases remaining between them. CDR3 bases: TGTGCCAGCAGTTTTTTTCTCAGCTCCTATAATTCACCCCTCCACTTT. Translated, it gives CASSFFLSSYNSPLHF.

The CDR3 nucleotides read TGTGCCAGCTCTCGGACTAGCGGACGATACAATGAGCAGTTCTTC. Translating it yields CASSRTSGRYNEQFF. The chain links TRBV18 to TRBJ2-1; 10 positions match TRBD2. Germline V gene data show CDR1 as KGHSH and CDR2 as LQKENI. This CDR3 is built from 15 residues. The V and J ends lost 6 bases and 4 bases, in that order; junction bases with no gene match: 6.

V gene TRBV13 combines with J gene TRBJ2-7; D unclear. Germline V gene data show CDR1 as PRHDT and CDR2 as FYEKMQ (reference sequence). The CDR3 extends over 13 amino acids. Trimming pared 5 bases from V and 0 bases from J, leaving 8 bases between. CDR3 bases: TGTGCCAGCAGCGTCTCGAGCTCCTACGAGCAGTACTTC. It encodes CASSVSSSYEQYF.

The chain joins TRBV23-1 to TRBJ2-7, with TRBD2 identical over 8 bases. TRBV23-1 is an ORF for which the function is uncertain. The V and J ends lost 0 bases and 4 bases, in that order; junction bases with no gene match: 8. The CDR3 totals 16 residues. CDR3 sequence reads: CASSQSGHPGGYEQYF. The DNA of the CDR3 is TGCGCCAGCAGTCAATCGGGGCACCCGGGGGGGTACGAGCAGTACTTC.

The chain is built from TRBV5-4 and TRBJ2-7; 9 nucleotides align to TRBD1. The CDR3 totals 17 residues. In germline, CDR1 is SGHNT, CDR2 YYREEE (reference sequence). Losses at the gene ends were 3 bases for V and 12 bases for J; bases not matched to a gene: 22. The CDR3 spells CASSSTPGQGLPTSGYF. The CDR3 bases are TGTGCCAGCAGCTCCACACCGGGACAGGGTTTACCTACGAGTGGGTACTTC.